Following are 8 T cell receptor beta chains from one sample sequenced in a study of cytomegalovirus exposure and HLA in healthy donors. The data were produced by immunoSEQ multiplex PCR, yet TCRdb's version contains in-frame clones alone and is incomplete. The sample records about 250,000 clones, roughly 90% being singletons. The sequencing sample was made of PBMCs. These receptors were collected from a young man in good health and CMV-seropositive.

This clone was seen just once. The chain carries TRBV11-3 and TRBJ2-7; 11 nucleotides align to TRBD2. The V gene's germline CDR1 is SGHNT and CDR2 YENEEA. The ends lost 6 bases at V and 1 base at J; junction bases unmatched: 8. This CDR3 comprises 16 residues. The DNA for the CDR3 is TGTGCCAGCAGTTCGGGACTAGCGGACCCGTCCTACGAGCAGTACTTC. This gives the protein CASSSGLADPSYEQYF.

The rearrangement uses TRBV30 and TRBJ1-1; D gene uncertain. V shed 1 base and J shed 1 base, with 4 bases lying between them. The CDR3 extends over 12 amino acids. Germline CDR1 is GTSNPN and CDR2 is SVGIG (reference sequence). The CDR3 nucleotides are TGTGCCTGGAGTGCAGCGAACACTGAAGCTTTCTTT. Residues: CAWSAANTEAFF.

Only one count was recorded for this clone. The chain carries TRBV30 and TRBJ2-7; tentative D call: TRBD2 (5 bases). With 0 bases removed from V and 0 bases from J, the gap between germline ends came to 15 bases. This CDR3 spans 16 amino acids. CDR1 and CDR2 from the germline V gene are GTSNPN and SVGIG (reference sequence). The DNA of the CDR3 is TGTGCCTGGAGTGTACTAACTAGTTCTTTCTCCTACGAGCAGTACTTC. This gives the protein CAWSVLTSSFSYEQYF. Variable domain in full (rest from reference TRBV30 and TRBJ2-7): SQTIHQWPATLVQPVGSPLSLECTVEGTSNPNLYWYRQAAGRGLQLLFYSVGIGQISSEVPQNLSASRPQDRQFILSSKKLLLSDSGFYLCAWSVLTSSFSYEQYFGPGTRLTVT.

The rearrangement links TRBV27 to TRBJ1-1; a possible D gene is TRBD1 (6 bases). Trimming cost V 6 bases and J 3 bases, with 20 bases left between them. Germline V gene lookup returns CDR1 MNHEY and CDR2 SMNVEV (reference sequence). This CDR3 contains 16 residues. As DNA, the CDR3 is TGTGCCAGCAGGATTAGTCCAGGGGCCGGCGACACTGAAGCTTTCTTT. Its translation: CASRISPGAGDTEAFF.

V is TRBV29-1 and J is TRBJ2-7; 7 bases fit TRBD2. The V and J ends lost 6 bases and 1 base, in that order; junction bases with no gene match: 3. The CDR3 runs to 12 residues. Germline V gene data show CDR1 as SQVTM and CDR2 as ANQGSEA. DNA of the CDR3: TGCAGCGTCGAACTAGCGTCCTACGAGCAGTACTTC. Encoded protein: CSVELASYEQYF.

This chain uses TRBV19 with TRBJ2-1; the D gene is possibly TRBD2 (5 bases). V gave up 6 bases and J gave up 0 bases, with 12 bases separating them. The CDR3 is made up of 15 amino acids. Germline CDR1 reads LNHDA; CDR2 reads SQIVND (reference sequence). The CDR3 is CASRTVANSYNEQFF. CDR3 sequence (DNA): TGTGCCAGTAGGACCGTAGCGAACTCCTACAATGAGCAGTTCTTC.

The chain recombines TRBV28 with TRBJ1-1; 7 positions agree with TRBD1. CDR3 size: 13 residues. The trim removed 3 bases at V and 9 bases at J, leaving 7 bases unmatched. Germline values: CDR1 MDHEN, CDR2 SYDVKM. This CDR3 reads CASSLPSGGKAFF. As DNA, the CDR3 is TGTGCCAGCAGTTTGCCTTCAGGGGGTAAAGCTTTCTTT.

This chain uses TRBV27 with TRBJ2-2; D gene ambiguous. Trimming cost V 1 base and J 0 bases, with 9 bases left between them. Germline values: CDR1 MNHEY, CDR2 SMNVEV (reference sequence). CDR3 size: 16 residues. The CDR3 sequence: CASSLFPAANTGELFF. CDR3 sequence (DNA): TGTGCCAGCAGTTTATTCCCCGCCGCGAACACCGGGGAGCTGTTTTTT.